The 11 T cell receptor beta chains below come from one sample, sequenced in a study of blood T cell repertoires in COVID-19. Generated by immunoSEQ multiplex PCR, the TCRdb table keeps only in-frame clones and is missing some. The sample lists about 360,000 clones, more than 65% occurring once. The material sequenced was peripheral blood. These receptors came from a human donor with acute or convalescent COVID-19. The donor label of this sample is uncertain.

The chain is built from TRBV4-1 and TRBJ1-4; D is ambiguous. Looked up from germline, CDR1 is MGHRA and CDR2 is YSYEKL. The CDR3 is 16 residues long. With 0 bases removed from V and 2 bases from J, the gap between germline ends came to 10 bases. CDR3 sequence: CASSQDRAGTNEKLFF. CDR3 in DNA: TGCGCCAGCAGCCAAGATCGAGCGGGCACTAATGAAAAACTGTTTTTT.

The CDR3 DNA is TGTGCCAGCAGCTTGGTGAGGCAGGGGAATGAAAAACTGTTTTTT. This translates into CASSLVRQGNEKLFF. This sequence joins TRBV5-6 and TRBJ1-4, with D perhaps TRBD1 (6 bases). Per germline, CDR1 SGHDT and CDR2 YYEEEE. V gave up 0 bases and J gave up 5 bases, with 11 bases separating them. This CDR3 has 15 amino acids.

This clone was seen once. The chain has TRBV5-1 and TRBJ1-1; 10 positions agree with TRBD1. The CDR3 length is 15 residues. The J segment lost 7 bases and the V segment lost 7 bases, leaving 13 bases of the junction unmatched. The germline CDR1 and CDR2 sequences are SGHRS and YFSETQ. CDR3 in amino acids: CASCPGDRGLIEAFF. The CDR3 coding sequence is TGCGCCAGCTGCCCCGGAGACAGGGGGCTCATTGAAGCTTTCTTT.

This clone occurred once. This chain connects TRBV6-5 to TRBJ2-1, with 8 bases fitting TRBD2. This CDR3 contains 15 residues. The ends lost 1 base at V and 4 bases at J; junction bases unmatched: 3. The germline V gene has CDR1 MNHEY and CDR2 SVGAGI. The CDR3 DNA reads TGTGCCAGCAGTTACTGGACTAGCCGTTACAATGAGCAGTTCTTC. It specifies CASSYWTSRYNEQFF.

This chain uses TRBV7-9 with TRBJ2-5; perhaps TRBD1 as D (6 bases). Per germline, CDR1 SEHNR and CDR2 FQNEAQ (reference sequence). This CDR3 spans 15 amino acids. Trimming took off 5 bases at V and 5 bases at J, with 18 bases between the two ends. The CDR3 is CASSHGLGGSETQYF. CDR3 DNA sequence: TGTGCCAGCAGCCACGGGCTAGGGGGTTCTGAGACCCAGTACTTC.

The V gene is TRBV11-2, the J gene TRBJ1-1; D is possibly TRBD1 (5 bases). This CDR3 is 15 amino acids long. V was cut by 5 bases and J by 5 bases, with 18 bases left in between. The germline gives CDR1 SGHAT, CDR2 FQNNGV. The CDR3 protein is CASSANQGLATEAFF. The DNA for the CDR3 is TGTGCCAGCAGCGCAAATCAGGGATTAGCTACTGAAGCTTTCTTT.

The V gene is TRBV5-4, the J gene TRBJ2-4, with TRBD1 identical over 8 bases. This CDR3 region has 15 residues. V dropped 4 bases and J dropped 6; count of bases not matched to a gene: 9. CDR1 and CDR2 from the germline V gene are SGHNT and YYREEE (reference sequence). CDR3 DNA: TGTGCCAGCAGCCCCCCAGGGGGCTCGGGAAACATTCAGTACTTC. The encoded protein is CASSPPGGSGNIQYF.

The chain joins TRBV29-1 to TRBJ2-4; D gene ambiguous. Germline CDR1 reads SQVTM; CDR2 reads ANQGSEA. The V end lost 7 bases, the J end lost 7 bases, and 20 bases lay between the germline ends. This CDR3 has 14 residues. In DNA form, the CDR3 reads TGCAGCGCCGCCTGGGCCGGTGCGTTGAACATTCAGTACTTC. This codes for CSAAWAGALNIQYF.

The chain carries TRBV7-9 and TRBJ1-1, with 7 bases aligning to TRBD1. V shed 5 bases, J shed 8 bases, and the junction held 5 bases outside the gene matches. Germline V gene lookup returns CDR1 SEHNR and CDR2 FQNEAQ (reference sequence). This CDR3 has 12 residues. The CDR3 here is CASSKGTAEAFF. The CDR3 coding sequence is TGTGCCAGCAGCAAGGGGACAGCCGAAGCTTTCTTT. Based on the CDR3 plus reference TRBV7-9 and TRBJ1-1, the full variable domain is DTGVSQNPRHKITKRGQNVTFRCDPISEHNRLYWYRQTLGQGPEFLTYFQNEAQLEKSRLLSDRFSAERPKGSFSTLEIQRTEQGDSAMYLCASSKGTAEAFFGQGTRLTVV.

The rearrangement links TRBV30 to TRBJ1-5; maybe TRBD1 (5 bases). Deletions cut 2 bases from V and 0 bases from J, with 11 bases between. This CDR3 contains 15 residues. The germline V gene encodes CDR1 GTSNPN and CDR2 SVGIG (reference sequence). This chain's CDR3 is CAWSPDRYSNQPQHF. In nucleotides, the CDR3 is TGTGCCTGGAGTCCCGACAGATATAGCAATCAGCCCCAGCATTTT.

J is TRBJ2-1 and V is TRBV12-3 or TRBV12-4, with TRBD2 matching 10 bases. This CDR3 contains 12 residues. V lost 6 bases to trimming and J lost 10 bases; unmatched junction nucleotides: 3. The CDR3: CASSGLADEQFF. In DNA, the CDR3 is TGTGCCAGCAGCGGACTAGCGGACGAGCAGTTCTTC.